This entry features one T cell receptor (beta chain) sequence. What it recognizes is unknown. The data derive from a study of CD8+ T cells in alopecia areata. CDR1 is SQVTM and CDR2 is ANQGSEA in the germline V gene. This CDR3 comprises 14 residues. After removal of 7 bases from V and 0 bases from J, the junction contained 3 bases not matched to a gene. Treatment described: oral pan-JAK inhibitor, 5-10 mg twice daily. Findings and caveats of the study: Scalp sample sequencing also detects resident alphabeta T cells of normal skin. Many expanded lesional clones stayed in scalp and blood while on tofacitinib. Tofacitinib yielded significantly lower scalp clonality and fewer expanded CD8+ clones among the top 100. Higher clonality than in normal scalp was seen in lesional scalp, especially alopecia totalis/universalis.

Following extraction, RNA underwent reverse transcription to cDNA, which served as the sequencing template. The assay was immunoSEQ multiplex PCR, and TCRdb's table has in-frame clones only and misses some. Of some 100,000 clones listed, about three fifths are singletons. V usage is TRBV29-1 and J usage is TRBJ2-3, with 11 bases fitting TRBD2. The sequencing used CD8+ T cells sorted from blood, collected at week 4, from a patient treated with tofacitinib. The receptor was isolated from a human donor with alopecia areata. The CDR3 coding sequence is TGCAGCGGGGGACTAGCGGACAGCACAGATACGCAGTATTTT. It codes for CSGGLADSTDTQYF.